The entry below describes one TCR beta chain. In the original workflow: The authors estimated nucleated cell counts from reference gene primer amplification. Clones were read by immunoSEQ multiplex PCR, and TCRdb kept only the in-frame ones, dropping some. For V, J and clone size, that table is used; D and trimming come from the DNA. This sample carries 200,000 to 250,000 clones, approximately 80% of them seen once, and the ten largest clones take about 9.3%. The sample originates from a study of blood T cell repertoires in COVID-19. Trimming shortened V by 1 base and J by 7 bases, and 16 bases separated the two germline ends. From germline, CDR1 is SGHTA and CDR2 FQGNSA. CDR3 size: 15 residues. Recovered Cohort 3 donors showed two negative PCRs, clearance, or symptom resolution.

The sample was PBMCs or T cells enriched from blood (not recorded which). The TCR originated in a man aged 35-49 years who had recovered from COVID-19. The rearrangement links TRBV7-2 to TRBJ1-2, with D maybe TRBD1 (6 bases). The CDR3 loop reads CASSLEWGLMGGYTF. The DNA of the CDR3 is TGTGCCAGCAGCTTAGAGTGGGGGCTTATGGGTGGCTACACCTTC.